A selection of T cell receptor beta chains follows, all from one sample in a study of cytomegalovirus exposure and HLA in healthy donors. This table comes from immunoSEQ multiplex PCR, and its TCRdb copy is limited to in-frame clones, with some not included. The sample contains approximately 110,000 clones, around 75% of which appear only once. The source material was PBMCs. The source of these receptors is a man aged 60 to 69 in good health and CMV-seropositive. CDR3s include the opening cysteine and the closing phenylalanine or tryptophan. The D gene is left open where the match is weak. Size values are once, few and many counts, or a class for expanded clones, and some rows have none.

v_call	clone_size	j_call	d_call	cdr3_aa	cdr3_nt
TRBV2	few	TRBJ2-1	TRBD2	CASSERLAGGLSGNEQFF	TGTGCCAGCAGTGAAAGGCTAGCGGGGGGGCTAAGTGGGAATGAGCAGTTCTTC
TRBV29-1	few	TRBJ1-1	NA	CSVGRQIRDTEAFF	TGCAGCGTTGGACGGCAGATCAGGGACACTGAAGCTTTCTTT
TRBV29-1	few	TRBJ1-1	NA	CSVAPGLGGDTEAFF	TGCAGCGTTGCCCCGGGCCTAGGGGGGGACACTGAAGCTTTCTTT
TRBV7-2	once	TRBJ1-2	NA	CASSITGVGDYGYTF	TGTGCCAGCAGCATTACAGGTGTTGGGGACTATGGCTACACCTTC
TRBV29-1	NA	TRBJ2-5	TRBD1	CSVDRGQGETQYF	TGCAGCGTTGACAGGGGGCAGGGGGAGACCCAGTACTTC
TRBV5-1	NA	TRBJ2-3	NA	CASSSPESTDTQYF	TGCGCCAGCAGCTCCCCGGAGAGCACAGATACGCAGTATTTT
TRBV6-6	NA	TRBJ1-5	NA	CASSVPGLNQPQHF	TGTGCCAGCAGCGTCCCGGGACTTAATCAGCCCCAGCATTTT
TRBV19	once	TRBJ2-5	TRBD1	CASTAPGQSRETQYF	TGTGCCAGTACCGCTCCGGGACAGAGTCGAGAGACCCAGTACTTC
TRBV4-1	NA	TRBJ1-5	NA	CASSPDRNQPQHF	TGCGCCAGCAGCCCCGACAGGAATCAGCCCCAGCATTTT
TRBV9	once	TRBJ1-6	NA	CASSVATADRYNSPLHF	TGTGCCAGCAGCGTAGCTACCGCTGACAGGTATAATTCACCCCTCCACTTT
TRBV5-8	NA	TRBJ2-3	NA	CASSLWQGTTDTQYF	TGTGCCAGCAGCTTGTGGCAGGGTACGACAGATACGCAGTATTTT
TRBV30	NA	TRBJ2-3	NA	CAWSMSWAFTDTQYF	TGTGCCTGGAGTATGAGCTGGGCCTTCACAGATACGCAGTATTTT
TRBV25-1	NA	TRBJ2-1	NA	CASSRSYRNRAPWQFF	TGTGCCAGCAGTCGCTCGTACCGGAACAGGGCCCCTTGGCAGTTCTTC
TRBV9	NA	TRBJ2-5	TRBD1	CASSVGGQANQETQYF	TGTGCCAGCAGCGTAGGGGGACAGGCCAACCAAGAGACCCAGTACTTC
TRBV7-6	few	TRBJ1-6	TRBD1	CASSNRGRGHNSPLHF	TGTGCCAGCAGCAACAGGGGCAGGGGACATAATTCACCCCTCCACTTT
TRBV28	few	TRBJ1-1	NA	CASSLRGIVQKTEAFF	TGTGCCAGCAGTTTAAGGGGTATAGTGCAAAAAACTGAAGCTTTCTTT
TRBV5-1	NA	TRBJ1-2	NA	CASSENSGYSGYTF	TGCGCCAGCAGCGAAAACTCAGGGTATAGCGGCTACACCTTC
TRBV7-9	once	TRBJ1-5	TRBD1	CASSSTGDSPQHF	TGTGCCAGCAGCTCAACCGGGGACAGCCCCCAGCATTTT
TRBV7-3	NA	TRBJ1-6	TRBD1	CASSTGQSYNSPLHF	TGTGCCAGCAGCACGGGACAGAGCTATAATTCACCCCTCCACTTT
TRBV30	NA	TRBJ1-3	NA	CAWTQLGGNTIYF	TGTGCCTGGACACAACTGGGCGGAAACACCATATATTTT
TRBV9	NA	TRBJ2-7	TRBD2	CASSRREGLAGVEQYF	TGTGCCAGCAGCAGACGGGAGGGACTAGCGGGGGTAGAGCAGTACTTC
TRBV2	NA	TRBJ2-1	TRBD1	CASRKQGADNEQFF	TGTGCCAGCAGAAAGCAGGGGGCAGACAATGAGCAGTTCTTC
TRBV4-2	NA	TRBJ2-1	NA	CASSQDHPGGNEQFF	TGTGCCAGCAGCCAAGACCACCCAGGGGGGAATGAGCAGTTCTTC